These 8 T cell receptor beta chains were sequenced from one sample in a study of blood T cells in healthy people across ages. Sample-barcoded 5' priming and a J-beta primer mix drove a second PCR of about 7 to 11 cycles. From the 5' RACE reads, TCRdb called clonotypes with MiXCR, one entry per CDR3 protein. The profile shows around 750,000 distinct CDR3 sequences, roughly 50% of them singletons. Material: blood. These receptors all stem from a man aged 80 or over in good health.

The rearrangement joins TRBV6-1 to TRBJ2-5, with D possibly called TRBD1 or TRBD2 (5 bases each). Trimming took off 6 bases at V and 4 bases at J, with 15 bases between the two ends. Germline V gene data show CDR1 as MNHNS and CDR2 as SASEGT. The CDR3 length is 14 residues. CDR3 region: CASSLGTRTETQYF. The CDR3 DNA sequence: TGTGCCAGCAGCCTAGGGACCCGAACAGAGACCCAGTACTTC.

The rearrangement uses TRBV4-1 and TRBJ1-1, with D perhaps TRBD1 (6 bases). CDR3 size: 14 residues. Germline V lookup: CDR1 MGHRA, CDR2 YSYEKL. V shed 3 bases and J shed 1 base, with 9 bases lying between them. The DNA of the CDR3 is TGCGCCAGCAGCCAGGGACATACGAACACTGAAGCTTTCTTT. It codes for CASSQGHTNTEAFF.

This clonotype was recorded only once. The rearrangement joins TRBV9 to TRBJ2-3; D gene ambiguous. The CDR3 sequence is 13 residues long. The germline CDR1 and CDR2 sequences are SGDLS and YYNGEE. Trimming cost V 2 bases and J 14 bases, with 18 bases left between them. The CDR3 DNA sequence: TGTGCCAGCAGCGTTGCACCGACTCCCCCCGCGTATTTT. It translates to CASSVAPTPPAYF.

This clonotype was seen repeatedly, ten times or more. The gene calls are TRBV20-1 and TRBJ1-1; D is unresolved. In germline, CDR1 is DFQATT, CDR2 SNEGSKA (reference sequence). V was clipped by 6 bases and J by 6 bases, with 11 bases between them. CDR3 length: 11 residues. CDR3 region: CSALQIPEAFF. CDR3 DNA sequence: TGCAGTGCCCTTCAAATTCCTGAAGCTTTCTTT.

This clonotype was counted a few times. V is TRBV20-1 and J is TRBJ2-5, with TRBD2 matching over 10 bases. Germline loops: CDR1 DFQATT, CDR2 SNEGSKA (reference sequence). CDR3 length equals 16 residues. V lost 2 bases and J lost 4; bases outside the gene matches: 10. This CDR3 is CSARRLAGDYGETQYF. CDR3 sequence (DNA): TGCAGTGCTAGAAGGCTAGCGGGAGACTACGGAGAGACCCAGTACTTC.

V and J are TRBV7-2 and TRBJ2-3, with 9 bases that match TRBD2. From germline, CDR1 is SGHTA and CDR2 FQGNSA. V lost 1 base to trimming and J lost 14 bases; unmatched junction nucleotides: 13. CDR3 length equals 15 residues. CDR3 in DNA: TGTGCCAGCAGCTTAGTTGCGGCGGGAGGGGGATGCGCGTATTTT. This codes for CASSLVAAGGGCAYF.

J is TRBJ2-2 and V is TRBV29-1; D is tentatively TRBD1 or TRBD2 (5 bases each). The V end lost 2 bases, the J end lost 4 bases, and 8 bases lay between the germline ends. CDR3 length equals 13 residues. The germline gives CDR1 SQVTM, CDR2 ANQGSEA. The CDR3 is CSVEPGGTGELFF. The DNA for the CDR3 is TGCAGCGTTGAACCTGGGGGCACCGGGGAGCTGTTTTTT.

This clonotype was found a few times. The chain combines TRBV11-3 with TRBJ2-3; D may be TRBD1 (6 bases). Trimming took off 1 base at V and 3 bases at J, with 14 bases between the two ends. Germline V lookup: CDR1 SGHNT, CDR2 YENEEA. The CDR3 has 16 residues. The DNA of the CDR3 is TGTGCCAGCAGCTTAGGGCAGGGGAAGGGGACAGATACGCAGTATTTT. Translation gives CASSLGQGKGTDTQYF.